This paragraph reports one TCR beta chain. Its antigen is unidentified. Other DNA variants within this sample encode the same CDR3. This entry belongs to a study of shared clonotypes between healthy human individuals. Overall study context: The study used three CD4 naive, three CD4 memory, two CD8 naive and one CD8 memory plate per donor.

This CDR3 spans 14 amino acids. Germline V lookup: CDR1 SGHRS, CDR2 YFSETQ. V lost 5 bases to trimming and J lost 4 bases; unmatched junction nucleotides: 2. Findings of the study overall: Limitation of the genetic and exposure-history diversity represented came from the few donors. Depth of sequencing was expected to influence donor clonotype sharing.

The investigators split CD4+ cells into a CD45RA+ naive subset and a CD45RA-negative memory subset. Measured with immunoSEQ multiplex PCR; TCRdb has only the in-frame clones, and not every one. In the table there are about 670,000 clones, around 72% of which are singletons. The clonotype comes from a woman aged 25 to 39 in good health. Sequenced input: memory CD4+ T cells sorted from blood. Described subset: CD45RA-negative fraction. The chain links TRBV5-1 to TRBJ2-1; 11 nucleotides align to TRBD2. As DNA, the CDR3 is TGCGCCAGCAGATTAGCGGGAGGGTACAATGAGCAGTTCTTC. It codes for CASRLAGGYNEQFF.